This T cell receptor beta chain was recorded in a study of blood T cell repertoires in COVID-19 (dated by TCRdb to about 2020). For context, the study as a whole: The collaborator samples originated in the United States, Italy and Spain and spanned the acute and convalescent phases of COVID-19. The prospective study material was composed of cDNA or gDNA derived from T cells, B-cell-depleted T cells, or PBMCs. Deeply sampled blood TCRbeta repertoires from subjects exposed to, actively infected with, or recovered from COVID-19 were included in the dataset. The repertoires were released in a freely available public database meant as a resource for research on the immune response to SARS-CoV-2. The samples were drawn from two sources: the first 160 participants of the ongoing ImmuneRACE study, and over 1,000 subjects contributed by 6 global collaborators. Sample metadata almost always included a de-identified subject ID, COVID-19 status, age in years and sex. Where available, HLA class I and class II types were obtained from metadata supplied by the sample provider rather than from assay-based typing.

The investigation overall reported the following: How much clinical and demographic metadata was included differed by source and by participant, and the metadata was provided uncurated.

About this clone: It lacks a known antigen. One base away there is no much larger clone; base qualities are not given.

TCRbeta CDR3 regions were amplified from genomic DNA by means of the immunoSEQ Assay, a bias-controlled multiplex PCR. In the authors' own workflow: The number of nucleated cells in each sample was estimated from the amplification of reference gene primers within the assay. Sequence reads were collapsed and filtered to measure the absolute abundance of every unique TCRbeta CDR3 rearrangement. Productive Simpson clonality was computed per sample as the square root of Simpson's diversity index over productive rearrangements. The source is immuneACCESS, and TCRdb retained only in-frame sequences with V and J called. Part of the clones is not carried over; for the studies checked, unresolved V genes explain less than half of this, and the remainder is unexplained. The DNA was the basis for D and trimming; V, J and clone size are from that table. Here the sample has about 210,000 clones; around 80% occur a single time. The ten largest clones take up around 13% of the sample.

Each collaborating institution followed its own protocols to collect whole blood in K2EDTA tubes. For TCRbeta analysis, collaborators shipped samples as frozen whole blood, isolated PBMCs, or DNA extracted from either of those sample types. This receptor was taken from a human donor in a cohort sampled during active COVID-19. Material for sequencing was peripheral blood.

The DNA is TGTGCCAGCACTAACCGACAGAGGAGAGAGACCCAGTACTTC. Its amino acids are CASTNRQRRETQYF. The sequence links TRBV6-5 to TRBJ2-5, and TRBD1 may be the D gene, going by 5 matching bases. Trimming costs V 7 bases and J 4 bases, and their ends lie 16 bases apart. Including cysteine and phenylalanine, the CDR3 has 14 amino acids. Left in the record is the CDR3 DNA by itself, 42 bases read in frame from the first base. CDR1 MNHEY and CDR2 SVGAGI were looked up in the germline V gene.